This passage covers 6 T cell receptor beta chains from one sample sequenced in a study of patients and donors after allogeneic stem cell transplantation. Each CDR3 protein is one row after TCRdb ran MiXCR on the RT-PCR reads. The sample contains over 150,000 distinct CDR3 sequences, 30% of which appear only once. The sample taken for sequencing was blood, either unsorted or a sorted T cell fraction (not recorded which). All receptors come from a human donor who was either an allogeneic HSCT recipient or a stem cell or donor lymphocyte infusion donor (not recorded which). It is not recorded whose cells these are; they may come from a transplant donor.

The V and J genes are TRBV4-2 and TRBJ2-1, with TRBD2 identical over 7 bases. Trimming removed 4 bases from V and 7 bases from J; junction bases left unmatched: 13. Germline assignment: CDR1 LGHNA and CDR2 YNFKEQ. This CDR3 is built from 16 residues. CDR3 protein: CASSLQAGPEGNEQFF. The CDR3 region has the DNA TGTGCCAGCAGCCTCCAAGCGGGACCGGAGGGGAATGAGCAGTTCTTC.

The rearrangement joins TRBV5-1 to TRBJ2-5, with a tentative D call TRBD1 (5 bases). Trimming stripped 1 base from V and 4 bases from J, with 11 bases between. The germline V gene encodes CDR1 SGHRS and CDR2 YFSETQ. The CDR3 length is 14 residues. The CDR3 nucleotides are TGCGCCAGCAGCTTGTCCCGGACATTAGAGACCCAGTACTTC. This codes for CASSLSRTLETQYF.

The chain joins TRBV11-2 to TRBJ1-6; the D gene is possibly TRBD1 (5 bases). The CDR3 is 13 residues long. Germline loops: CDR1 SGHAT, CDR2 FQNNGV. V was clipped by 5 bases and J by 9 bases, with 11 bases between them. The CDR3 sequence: CASSPQRGSPLHF. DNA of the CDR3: TGTGCCAGCAGCCCCCAGAGGGGTTCACCCCTCCACTTT. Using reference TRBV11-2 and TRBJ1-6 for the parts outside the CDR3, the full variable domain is EAGVAQSPRYKIIEKRQSVAFWCNPISGHATLYWYQQILGQGPKLLIQFQNNGVVDDSQLPKDRFSAERLKGVDSTLKIQPAKLEDSAVYLCASSPQRGSPLHFGNGTRLTVT.

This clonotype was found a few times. This chain's CDR3 is CSAREWGTYEQYF. The CDR3 DNA sequence: TGCAGTGCTAGAGAGTGGGGAACTTACGAGCAGTACTTC. The chain couples TRBV20-1 to TRBJ2-7; D remains ambiguous. The CDR3 is made up of 13 amino acids. Per the germline V gene, CDR1 is DFQATT and CDR2 is SNEGSKA (reference sequence). Trimming shortened V by 0 bases and J by 4 bases, and 10 bases separated the two germline ends.

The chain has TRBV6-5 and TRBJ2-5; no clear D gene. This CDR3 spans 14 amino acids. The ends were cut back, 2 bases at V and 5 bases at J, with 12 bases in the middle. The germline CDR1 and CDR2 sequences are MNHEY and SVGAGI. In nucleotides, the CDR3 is TGTGCCAGCAGTTACGAGGCAAGCCATGAGACCCAGTACTTC. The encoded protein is CASSYEASHETQYF.

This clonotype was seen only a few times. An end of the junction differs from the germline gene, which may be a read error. CDR3 DNA: TGTGCCAGCATTTACTCGGGACTAGCGTTCGGGGAGCTGTTTTTT. Translating gives CASIYSGLAFGELFF. The chain carries TRBV6-5 and TRBJ2-2, with TRBD2 identical over 10 bases. This CDR3 is 15 amino acids long. The germline CDR1 and CDR2 sequences are MNHEY and SVGAGI.